Each of the 21 T cell receptor beta chains below was sequenced from the same sample in a study of cytomegalovirus exposure and HLA in healthy donors. This table comes from immunoSEQ multiplex PCR, and its TCRdb copy is limited to in-frame clones, with some not included. Among more than 85,000 clones listed, about 92% were seen once. The sequenced sample consisted of PBMCs. The receptor source for this set is a woman aged 18-35 years in good health and CMV-seronegative.

The chain couples TRBV4-1 to TRBJ2-4; tentatively, D is TRBD2 (8 bases). This CDR3 has 20 residues. Germline CDR1 MGHRA, CDR2 YSYEKL. With 3 bases removed from V and 0 bases from J, the gap between germline ends came to 24 bases. The CDR3: CASSQVFGTAGDLAKNIQYF. DNA for the CDR3: TGCGCCAGCAGCCAGGTATTCGGGACAGCGGGGGACCTAGCCAAAAACATTCAGTACTTC.

This clone was seen once. V gene TRBV29-1 combines with J gene TRBJ2-7, with 9 bases identical to TRBD1. CDR1 is SQVTM and CDR2 is ANQGSEA in the germline V gene. The CDR3 extends over 12 amino acids. The J segment lost 6 bases and the V segment lost 3 bases, leaving 3 bases of the junction unmatched. The CDR3 region has the DNA TGCAGCGTTGAGGACAGGGGCCCCGAGCAGTACTTC. Its translation: CSVEDRGPEQYF.

The chain combines TRBV27 with TRBJ1-1; 11 bases match TRBD1. Unmatched junction bases numbered 14, after V lost 10 bases and J lost 4 bases. The CDR3 is made up of 16 amino acids. The germline gives CDR1 MNHEY, CDR2 SMNVEV (reference sequence). This CDR3 is CAIILGTGGVCTEAFF. CDR3 DNA sequence: TGTGCCATCATACTCGGGACAGGGGGGGTTTGCACTGAAGCTTTCTTT.

The chain combines TRBV5-1 with TRBJ2-7; 11 nucleotides line up with TRBD2. This CDR3 spans 14 amino acids. V was clipped by 7 bases and J by 3 bases; unmatched bases: 6. Germline values: CDR1 SGHRS, CDR2 YFSETQ. The chain's CDR3 is CASSTSGAYYEQYF. The DNA for the CDR3 is TGCGCCAGCTCGACTAGCGGGGCGTACTACGAGCAGTACTTC.

The rearrangement joins TRBV10-3 to TRBJ2-3; 9 bases are shared with TRBD2. Germline CDR1 is ENHRY and CDR2 is SYGVKD. Trimming cost V 6 bases and J 0 bases; bases outside gene matches: 4. The CDR3 totals 15 residues. In DNA, the CDR3 is TGTGCCATCAGACTGACTAGCGGAAGCACAGATACGCAGTATTTT. Protein: CAIRLTSGSTDTQYF.

This clone has only a few counts. The chain recombines TRBV6-1 with TRBJ2-5, with TRBD1 matching over 9 bases. The germline V gene encodes CDR1 MNHNS and CDR2 SASEGT. V shed 1 base and J 5 bases; nucleotides not matched to a gene: 5. The CDR3 runs to 15 residues. CDR3 coding DNA: TGTGCCAGCAGTGAAGGGGGACAGGGAGGCGAGACCCAGTACTTC. It encodes CASSEGGQGGETQYF.

The V call is TRBV6-1, the J call TRBJ2-7, with 12 bases matching TRBD1. The CDR3 length is 18 residues. CDR1 is MNHNS and CDR2 is SASEGT in the germline V gene. The V and J ends lost 4 bases and 1 base, in that order; junction bases with no gene match: 11. CDR3 coding DNA: TGTGCCAGCAGTGGGGACAGGGGGCCCGTTTTTGGGTCCTACGAGCAGTACTTC. It specifies CASSGDRGPVFGSYEQYF.

The sample holds one count of this clone. CDR3 sequence (DNA): TGTGCCAGCAGTGAACGGTCGAACACTGAAGCTTTCTTT. Translating it yields CASSERSNTEAFF. This chain links TRBV6-4 with TRBJ1-1, with D hard to call. The CDR3 length is 13 residues. Trimming pared 3 bases from V and 1 base from J, leaving 6 bases between. CDR1 and CDR2 (germline): MRHNA, SNTAGT.

The V call is TRBV29-1, the J call TRBJ1-1, with 10 bases fitting TRBD1. V lost 3 bases and J lost 2; bases outside the gene matches: 15. The germline gives CDR1 SQVTM, CDR2 ANQGSEA. This CDR3 comprises 18 residues. As DNA, the CDR3 is TGCAGCGTTGAGGGGGCATATGAGGACAGGGGGTACAACACTGAAGCTTTCTTT. Protein: CSVEGAYEDRGYNTEAFF.

The V and J genes are TRBV5-1 and TRBJ2-1, with 10 bases identical to TRBD2. Germline loops: CDR1 SGHRS, CDR2 YFSETQ. Unmatched junction bases numbered 5, after V lost 0 bases and J lost 8 bases. The CDR3 loop spans 15 amino acids. This CDR3 is CASSLGSGGIDEQFF. Here the CDR3 DNA reads TGCGCCAGCAGCTTGGGTAGCGGGGGGATCGATGAGCAGTTCTTC.

CDR3 protein: CASSSGTVTGELFF. DNA of the CDR3: TGTGCCAGCAGCTCCGGGACAGTTACCGGGGAGCTGTTTTTT. The chain employs TRBV7-2 and TRBJ2-2; TRBD1 matches at 7 bases. The CDR3 extends over 14 amino acids. The germline CDR1 and CDR2 sequences are SGHTA and FQGNSA. V lost 4 bases, J lost 5 bases, and 4 bases stayed unmatched.

This chain uses TRBV7-2 with TRBJ2-3; 11 bases line up with TRBD2. The CDR3 totals 16 residues. V lost 5 bases, J lost 5 bases, and 9 bases stayed unmatched. Germline V CDR1 and CDR2: SGHTA, FQGNSA. This CDR3 reads CASSPGTSGLRDTQYF. In DNA, the CDR3 is TGTGCCAGCAGCCCAGGGACTAGCGGATTAAGAGATACGCAGTATTTT.

The chain joins TRBV5-1 to TRBJ2-7; 11 bases are shared with TRBD2. The germline gives CDR1 SGHRS, CDR2 YFSETQ. There are 14 residues in the CDR3. After removal of 3 bases from V and 4 bases from J, the junction contained 3 bases not matched to a gene. The CDR3 nucleotides read TGCGCCAGCAGCTCGGGGACTAGCGGTTACGAGCAGTACTTC. Protein: CASSSGTSGYEQYF.

The chain joins TRBV30 to TRBJ1-2; possible D gene TRBD1, 6 bases. This CDR3 spans 10 amino acids. CDR1 and CDR2 (germline): GTSNPN, SVGIG (reference sequence). V gave up 8 bases and J gave up 8 bases, with 12 bases separating them. Here the CDR3 DNA reads TGTGCCGTCGCAGGGGAAGGCTACACCTTC. Translation: CAVAGEGYTF.

This chain connects TRBV28 to TRBJ1-2; TRBD1 matches 7 bases. With V trimmed by 3 bases and J by 4 bases, 8 bases remained unmatched. The CDR3 is made up of 15 amino acids. Germline loops: CDR1 MDHEN, CDR2 SYDVKM. CDR3 sequence (DNA): TGTGCCAGCAGTTTTTCGGACAGGCTCCTCTATGGCTACACCTTC. This codes for CASSFSDRLLYGYTF.

The chain carries TRBV29-1 and TRBJ2-5, with TRBD1 matching over 8 bases. The CDR3 contains 12 residues. The ends lost 7 bases at V and 5 bases at J; junction bases unmatched: 6. Germline V gene data show CDR1 as SQVTM and CDR2 as ANQGSEA. CDR3 region: CSARQGRETQYF. CDR3 sequence (DNA): TGCAGCGCCAGACAGGGGAGGGAGACCCAGTACTTC.

The chain has TRBV10-2 and TRBJ2-7; TRBD1 matches at 7 bases. CDR1 and CDR2 from the germline V gene are WSHSY and SAAADI. The CDR3 consists of 13 residues. V was clipped by 6 bases and J by 5 bases; unmatched bases: 7. CDR3 sequence (DNA): TGCGCCAGCAGGAGGGGACAGTCCCACGAGCAGTACTTC. This codes for CASRRGQSHEQYF.

J is TRBJ2-1 and V is TRBV5-1; 7 bases are shared with TRBD1. CDR1 SGHRS and CDR2 YFSETQ come from the germline V gene. V was clipped by 5 bases and J by 1 base; unmatched bases: 9. The length of the CDR3 is 16 residues. CDR3 protein: CASRASTGVSYNEQFF. Written as DNA, the CDR3 is TGCGCCAGCAGAGCCTCAACAGGGGTTTCCTACAATGAGCAGTTCTTC. Full variable domain (rest looked up from reference TRBV5-1 and TRBJ2-1): KAGVTQTPRYLIKTRGQQVTLSCSPISGHRSVSWYQQTPGQGLQFLFEYFSETQRNKGNFPGRFSGRQFSNSRSEMNVSTLELGDSALYLCASRASTGVSYNEQFFGPGTRLTVL.

The chain joins TRBV27 to TRBJ1-1; D is ambiguous. The CDR3 spans 14 residues. Germline values: CDR1 MNHEY, CDR2 SMNVEV (reference sequence). Trimming removed 4 bases at V and 3 bases at J, with 12 bases between. The CDR3 DNA is TGTGCCAGCAGTTCCAGGCTGTGGGACACTGAAGCTTTCTTT. Translated, it gives CASSSRLWDTEAFF.

This clone appeared a single time. The chain employs TRBV28 and TRBJ1-1, with D possibly TRBD1 on 6 matching bases. Germline V gene sequence: CDR1 MDHEN, CDR2 SYDVKM. This CDR3 spans 14 amino acids. Trimming stripped 6 bases from V and 1 base from J, with 12 bases between. CDR3 sequence (DNA): TGTGCCAGCAGAGGGGGTGGCACGAACACTGAAGCTTTCTTT. This translates into CASRGGGTNTEAFF.

This clone was observed a few times. The chain couples TRBV6-5 to TRBJ1-1; TRBD1 matches at 9 bases. J was trimmed by 9 bases and V by 6 bases; bases with no gene match: 2. Germline assignment: CDR1 MNHEY and CDR2 SVGAGI. The CDR3 has 11 residues. CDR3 sequence (DNA): TGTGCCAGCAGGGACAGGGGAAAAGCTTTCTTT. Its translation is CASRDRGKAFF.